The T cell receptor beta chain described here comes from a study of blood T cell repertoires in COVID-19. As for the study in general: Some COVID-19 samples were acute and others convalescent; all came from the United States, Italy and Spain. Sources were T cells, B-cell-depleted T cells, or PBMCs; the material itself was cDNA or gDNA.

The CDR3 runs 17 residues. Germline V gene data show CDR1 as ENHRY and CDR2 as SYGVKD. Trimming stripped 4 bases from V and 5 bases from J, with 20 bases between. Original handling: Amplified reference gene primers provided the basis for estimating nucleated cell counts. Sequenced by immunoSEQ multiplex PCR; TCRdb stores in-frame clones only, minus some. V and J calls plus clone size are reproduced from that table; the DNA served to infer D and trimming. This table has about 150,000 clones, 75% to 85% appearing once. The V gene is TRBV10-3, the J gene TRBJ2-2; weak D call: TRBD2 (5 bases). The receptor was isolated from a woman aged 50 to 60 with acute or convalescent COVID-19. Specimen: peripheral blood. CDR3 loop: CAISGDGASGGTGELFF. DNA for the CDR3: TGTGCCATCAGTGGAGACGGCGCCAGCGGCGGTACCGGGGAGCTGTTTTTT.